The T cell receptor (beta chain) under discussion was sequenced for a study of OX40 agonist ivuxolimab in advanced cancers. Across the whole study: Prior anti-PD-1, anti-PD-L1 or anti-CTLA-4 therapy was allowed; 40% had some.

Peripheral blood came from all dose cohorts at three timepoints. CDR3 length: 14 residues. The germline CDR1 and CDR2 sequences are MNHEY and SMNVEV (reference sequence). The junction had 4 bases not matched to a gene; V was cut back by 5 bases and J by 8 bases. The repertoire was sequenced with immunoSEQ multiplex PCR; TCRdb's copy has only in-frame clones and lacks some. The profile covers about 46,000 clones, with roughly 90% appearing a single time and approximately 10% taken by the ten largest. The source material was CD4+ or CD8+ T cells sorted from blood, sampled in a trial of the OX40 agonist ivuxolimab. The source is an adult with an advanced solid tumor such as melanoma, head and neck, liver or kidney cancer. V gene TRBV27 combines with J gene TRBJ2-1, with 12 positions matching TRBD1. The CDR3 sequence is CASSPGTGGDEQFF. CDR3 DNA: TGTGCCAGCAGTCCGGGGACAGGGGGCGATGAGCAGTTCTTC.